What follows are 5 T cell receptor beta chains derived from one specimen sequenced in a study of OX40 agonist ivuxolimab in advanced cancers. Sequenced by immunoSEQ multiplex PCR; TCRdb stores in-frame clones only, minus some. The sample has approximately 75,000 clones, 78% seen once; the top ten hold about 5.4%. This sample comprised CD4+ or CD8+ T cells sorted from blood, obtained in a trial of the OX40 agonist ivuxolimab. These receptors were obtained from an adult with an advanced solid tumor such as melanoma, head and neck, liver or kidney cancer.

The rearrangement joins TRBV27 to TRBJ2-7; TRBD1 is a possible D gene (6 bases). This CDR3 comprises 15 residues. Looked up from germline, CDR1 is MNHEY and CDR2 is SMNVEV (reference sequence). Trimming took off 5 bases at V and 0 bases at J, with 14 bases between the two ends. The CDR3 reads CASSPRTASSYEQYF. CDR3 DNA: TGTGCCAGCAGTCCGCGGACAGCGAGCTCCTACGAGCAGTACTTC.

The rearrangement joins TRBV9 to TRBJ1-1; D is unresolved. V lost 3 bases and J 0 bases, leaving 6 bases between the germline ends. CDR1 and CDR2 (germline): SGDLS, YYNGEE. The CDR3 extends over 13 amino acids. The CDR3, as DNA: TGTGCCAGCAGCGGGAACTTGAACACTGAAGCTTTCTTT. This encodes CASSGNLNTEAFF.

This chain uses TRBV10-3 with TRBJ1-2, with a tentative D call TRBD1 (6 bases). The V end was cut by 2 bases, the J end by 8 bases, with 12 bases between. Germline values: CDR1 ENHRY, CDR2 SYGVKD. This CDR3 has 13 residues. CDR3 nucleotide sequence: TGTGCCATCAGTGAGGCAGGGGCTTGGGGCTACACCTTC. Protein: CAISEAGAWGYTF.

This sequence joins TRBV19 and TRBJ1-5; D uncertain. CDR3 length: 15 residues. The V end lost 3 bases, the J end lost 3 bases, and 12 bases lay between the germline ends. Looked up from germline, CDR1 is LNHDA and CDR2 is SQIVND (reference sequence). The CDR3 DNA is TGTGCCAGTAGTATTAACTCCCAAGTCAATCAGCCCCAGCATTTT. Translating gives CASSINSQVNQPQHF.

The chain uses TRBV2 and TRBJ2-1; 8 bases line up with TRBD2. The ends lost 7 bases at V and 4 bases at J; junction bases unmatched: 9. The germline CDR1 and CDR2 sequences are SNHLY and FYNNEI. This CDR3 is built from 15 residues. CDR3 in DNA: TGTGCCAGCATGAAAGGCGGGGGGCGTTACAATGAGCAGTTCTTC. Protein sequence: CASMKGGGRYNEQFF.